The 21 T cell receptor beta chains listed next were all sequenced from one sample in a study of monozygotic twins with inflammatory bowel disease. TCRdb re-called the 5' RACE reads, yielding one record per CDR3 amino acid sequence without DNA. The sample totals some 160,000 distinct CDR3 sequences. The material sequenced was blood. These receptors all stem from a human donor with ulcerative colitis or Crohn's disease, or a healthy co-twin of an affected twin (not recorded which).

The chain employs TRBV18 and TRBJ2-5; the D gene TCRdb calls, TRBD1, cannot be checked with no DNA. There are 16 residues in the CDR3. CDR1 and CDR2 from the germline V gene are KGHSH and LQKENI. The CDR3 spells CASSPPNEGRQETQYF.

The genes are TRBV5-1 and TRBJ1-2; checking the TCRdb D call of TRBD1 is not possible without DNA. The CDR3 consists of 15 residues. CDR1 SGHRS and CDR2 YFSETQ come from the germline V gene. The CDR3 spells CASRTSPGQGDGYTF. Drawing the rest from reference TRBV5-1 and TRBJ1-2, the complete variable domain is KAGVTQTPRYLIKTRGQQVTLSCSPISGHRSVSWYQQTPGQGLQFLFEYFSETQRNKGNFPGRFSGRQFSNSRSEMNVSTLELGDSALYLCASRTSPGQGDGYTFGSGTRLTVV.

V is TRBV11-2 and J is TRBJ1-1; TCRdb names TRBD1, which stays unverified in the absence of DNA. This CDR3 comprises 20 residues. Per germline, CDR1 SGHAT and CDR2 FQNNGV. The CDR3 loop is CASSLVGGLGKMKVNTEAFF. Supplemented by reference TRBV11-2 and TRBJ1-1, the full variable domain reads EAGVAQSPRYKIIEKRQSVAFWCNPISGHATLYWYQQILGQGPKLLIQFQNNGVVDDSQLPKDRFSAERLKGVDSTLKIQPAKLEDSAVYLCASSLVGGLGKMKVNTEAFFGQGTRLTVV.

This sequence joins TRBV11-2 and TRBJ2-1; TCRdb's D call, TRBD2, is unchecked because there is no DNA. Germline V gene lookup returns CDR1 SGHAT and CDR2 FQNNGV. The CDR3 spans 15 residues. CDR3 amino acids: CASSWTSRPDNEQFF.

V is TRBV6-2 or TRBV6-3 and J is TRBJ2-7. The length of the CDR3 is 14 residues. The germline V gene encodes CDR1 MNHEY and CDR2 SVGEGT. The chain's CDR3 is CASSYPVLVDEQYF.

The chain employs TRBV7-8 and TRBJ2-3; without DNA, the TCRdb call of TRBD1 cannot be checked. Germline assignment: CDR1 SGHVS and CDR2 FQNEAQ. The CDR3 is 12 amino acids. CDR3 sequence reads: CASSFQGDTQYF.

The chain links TRBV7-2 to TRBJ2-5. The CDR3 is made up of 11 amino acids. Germline CDR1 and CDR2: SGHTA and FQGNSA. CDR3 protein: CASSLAETQYF.

This chain uses TRBV19 with TRBJ2-7; the D call of TRBD2 rests on TCRdb alone, since no DNA is present to check it. This CDR3 spans 16 amino acids. Germline V gene sequence: CDR1 LNHDA, CDR2 SQIVND (reference sequence). CDR3 amino acids: CASSIGGTSGSYEQYF.

The V and J genes are TRBV11-2 and TRBJ1-4; TCRdb outputs TRBD1, but without DNA this stays unchecked. The germline V gene has CDR1 SGHAT and CDR2 FQNNGV. The CDR3 sequence is 16 residues long. CDR3 loop: CASSLEAPGWDEKLFF.

The chain has TRBV3-1 and TRBJ1-1. This CDR3 has 13 residues. CDR1 LGHDT and CDR2 YNNKEL come from the germline V gene (reference sequence). The CDR3 protein is CASSQGPGTEAFF.

This sequence joins TRBV7-9 and TRBJ2-3. The CDR3 contains 15 residues. From germline, CDR1 is SEHNR and CDR2 FQNEAQ (reference sequence). The CDR3 sequence is CASSHFLTSTDTQYF.

The chain links TRBV5-1 to TRBJ1-1; TCRdb reports TRBD1, a call that lacks DNA to check it against. Germline CDR1 reads SGHRS; CDR2 reads YFSETQ. The CDR3 is made up of 15 amino acids. The CDR3 protein is CASRPSPDRGVEAFF.

The rearrangement links TRBV4-1 to TRBJ1-4; checking the TCRdb D call of TRBD1 is not possible without DNA. CDR3 length equals 16 residues. Looked up from germline, CDR1 is MGHRA and CDR2 is YSYEKL. The CDR3 region is CASSQRDSATNEKLFF.

The chain links TRBV10-3 to TRBJ2-5. The CDR3 totals 13 residues. The germline V gene has CDR1 ENHRY and CDR2 SYGVKD. The CDR3 region is CAISETPRETQYF.

V usage is TRBV5-1 and J usage is TRBJ2-1; TCRdb's D gene call, TRBD2, goes unchecked for lack of DNA. Germline V gene sequence: CDR1 SGHRS, CDR2 YFSETQ. The CDR3 runs to 15 residues. The CDR3 spells CASSRGEGSYNEQFF.

The V and J genes are TRBV7-2 and TRBJ1-1; TCRdb selects TRBD1, and the lack of DNA leaves this call unchecked. The CDR3 contains 17 residues. The germline gives CDR1 SGHTA, CDR2 FQGNSA. The CDR3 spells CASSLARLQGPRGEAFF.

The V call is TRBV28, the J call TRBJ1-2. Germline V lookup: CDR1 MDHEN, CDR2 SYDVKM. The CDR3 runs 12 residues. CDR3 loop: CASSPGLPLYTF.

This CDR3 reads CASRKNTEAFF. The gene calls are TRBV5-1 and TRBJ1-1. CDR1 is SGHRS, CDR2 YFSETQ, per germline. The CDR3 is 11 residues long.

This CDR3 reads CASSDQPLGYGYTF. The V and J genes are TRBV6-4 and TRBJ1-2; the TCRdb call, TRBD1, lacks DNA for checking. The CDR3 contains 14 residues. Germline assignment: CDR1 MRHNA and CDR2 SNTAGT.

The gene calls are TRBV13 and TRBJ2-7. Germline lookup yields CDR1 PRHDT and CDR2 FYEKMQ (reference sequence). CDR3 length: 14 residues. Here the CDR3 reads CASSSNDKTYEQYF.

The chain joins TRBV5-1 to TRBJ2-3; the D gene TCRdb calls, TRBD2, cannot be checked with no DNA. The length of the CDR3 is 16 residues. Germline V gene lookup returns CDR1 SGHRS and CDR2 YFSETQ. The CDR3 loop is CASSSTGTPSTDTQYF.